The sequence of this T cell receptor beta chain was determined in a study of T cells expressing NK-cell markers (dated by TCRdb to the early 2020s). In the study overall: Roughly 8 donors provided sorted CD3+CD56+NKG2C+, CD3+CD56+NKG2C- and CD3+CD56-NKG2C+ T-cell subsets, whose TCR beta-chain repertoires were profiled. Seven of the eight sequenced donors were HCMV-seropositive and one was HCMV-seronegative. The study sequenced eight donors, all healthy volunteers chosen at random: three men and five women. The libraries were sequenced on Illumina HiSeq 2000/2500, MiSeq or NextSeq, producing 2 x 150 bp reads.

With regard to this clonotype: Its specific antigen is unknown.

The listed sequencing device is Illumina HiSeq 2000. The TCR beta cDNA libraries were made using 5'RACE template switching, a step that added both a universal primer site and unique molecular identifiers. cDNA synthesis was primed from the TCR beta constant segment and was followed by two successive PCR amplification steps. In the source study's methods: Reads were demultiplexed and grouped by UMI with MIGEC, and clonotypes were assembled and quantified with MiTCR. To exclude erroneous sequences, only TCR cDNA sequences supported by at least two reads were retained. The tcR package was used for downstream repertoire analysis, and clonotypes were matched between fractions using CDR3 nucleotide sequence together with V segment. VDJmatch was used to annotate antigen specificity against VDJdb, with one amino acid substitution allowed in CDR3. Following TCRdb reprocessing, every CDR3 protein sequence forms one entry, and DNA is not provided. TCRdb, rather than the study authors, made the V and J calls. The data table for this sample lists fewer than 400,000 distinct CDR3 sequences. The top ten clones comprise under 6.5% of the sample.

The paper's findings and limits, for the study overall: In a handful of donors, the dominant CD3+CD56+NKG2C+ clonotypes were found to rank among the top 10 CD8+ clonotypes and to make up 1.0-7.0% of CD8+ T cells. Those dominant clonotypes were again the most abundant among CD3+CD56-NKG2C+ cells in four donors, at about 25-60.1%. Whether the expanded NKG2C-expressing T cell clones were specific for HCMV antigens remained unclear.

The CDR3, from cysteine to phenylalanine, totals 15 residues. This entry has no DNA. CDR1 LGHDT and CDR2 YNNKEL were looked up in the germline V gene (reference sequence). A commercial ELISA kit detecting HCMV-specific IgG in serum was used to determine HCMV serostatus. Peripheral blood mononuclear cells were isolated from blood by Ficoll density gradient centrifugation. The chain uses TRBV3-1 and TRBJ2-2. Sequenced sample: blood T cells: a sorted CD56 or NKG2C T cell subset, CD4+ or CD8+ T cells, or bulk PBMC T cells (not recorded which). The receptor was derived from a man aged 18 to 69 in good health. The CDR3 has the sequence CASSHLLILPGELFF.